This entry lists 9 T cell receptor beta chains sequenced from one sample in a study of response to subunit inactivated influenza vaccine. TCRdb re-called the RT-PCR reads with MiXCR, one entry per CDR3 protein. Altogether approximately 530,000 distinct CDR3 sequences are present, less than 8% being singletons, with the ten largest covering approximately 13%. Specimen: PBMCs from blood, collected 23 months after vaccination. These receptors all stem from a man aged 45 to 70 who received an inactivated influenza vaccine.

The V and J genes are TRBV12-3 or TRBV12-4 and TRBJ2-1; the D is unclear. Deletions cut 6 bases from V and 6 bases from J, with 15 bases between. The CDR3 sequence is 14 residues long. DNA of the CDR3: TGTGCCAGCAGCCCTCTTCTCGGTGGCAATGAGCAGTTCTTC. It yields the protein CASSPLLGGNEQFF.

This clonotype was counted ten times or more. This chain links TRBV2 with TRBJ2-7; 7 positions match TRBD1. This CDR3 spans 17 amino acids. The junction had 9 bases not matched to a gene; V was cut back by 0 bases and J by 1 base. Germline lookup yields CDR1 SNHLY and CDR2 FYNNEI. CDR3 DNA sequence: TGTGCCAGCAGTGAAGCACAAGGGGGCCCGGCGTCCTACGAGCAGTACTTC. This sequence encodes CASSEAQGGPASYEQYF.

This clonotype has a count of ten or more. This chain connects TRBV20-1 to TRBJ1-4; D not certain. This CDR3 spans 13 amino acids. Germline loops: CDR1 DFQATT, CDR2 SNEGSKA (reference sequence). Trimming cost V 4 bases and J 2 bases, with 8 bases left between them. CDR3 protein: CSAIMGTNEKLFF. DNA for the CDR3: TGCAGTGCTATTATGGGGACTAATGAAAAACTGTTTTTT.

CDR3 bases: TGTGCCAGCAGTGAGGGGGGACGCACCGGGGAGCTGTTTTTT. Its translation is CASSEGGRTGELFF. This chain uses TRBV25-1 with TRBJ2-2, with D perhaps matching TRBD2 (6 bases). CDR3 length equals 14 residues. Germline V gene lookup returns CDR1 MGHDK and CDR2 SYGVNS. With 3 bases removed from V and 4 bases from J, the gap between germline ends came to 9 bases.

This clonotype was recorded a few times. The chain couples TRBV7-2 to TRBJ1-2, with 7 positions matching TRBD1. The CDR3 totals 15 residues. From germline, CDR1 is SGHTA and CDR2 FQGNSA. V dropped 3 bases and J dropped 6; count of bases not matched to a gene: 10. CDR3 sequence reads: CASSFQTGVKDGYTF. CDR3 nucleotides: TGTGCCAGCAGCTTCCAAACAGGGGTGAAGGATGGCTACACCTTC. The variable domain in full, with the rest retrieved from reference TRBV7-2 and TRBJ1-2, is GAGVSQSPSNKVTEKGKDVELRCDPISGHTALYWYRQSLGQGLEFLIYFQGNSAPDKSGLPSDRFSAERTGGSVSTLTIQRTQQEDSAVYLCASSFQTGVKDGYTFGSGTRLTVV.

This clonotype came up a few times. This sequence joins TRBV5-1 and TRBJ1-2, with D unresolved. The length of the CDR3 is 13 residues. Germline CDR1 is SGHRS and CDR2 is YFSETQ. V was clipped by 7 bases and J by 5 bases, with 15 bases between them. The CDR3 DNA reads TGCGCCAGCGGGCCGCAAGGCGGGTATGGCTACACCTTC. It encodes CASGPQGGYGYTF. Full variable domain (rest looked up from reference TRBV5-1 and TRBJ1-2): KAGVTQTPRYLIKTRGQQVTLSCSPISGHRSVSWYQQTPGQGLQFLFEYFSETQRNKGNFPGRFSGRQFSNSRSEMNVSTLELGDSALYLCASGPQGGYGYTFGSGTRLTVV.

This clonotype was seen many times. The V and J genes are TRBV2 and TRBJ1-4; the D is unclear. Trimming took off 3 bases at V and 3 bases at J, with 14 bases between the two ends. Germline assignment: CDR1 SNHLY and CDR2 FYNNEI. This CDR3 comprises 16 residues. The CDR3: CASSDDPAAANEKLFF. In DNA form, the CDR3 reads TGTGCCAGCAGTGACGACCCCGCCGCAGCTAATGAAAAACTGTTTTTT. Together with reference TRBV2 and TRBJ1-4, the CDR3 gives the full variable domain: EPEVTQTPSHQVTQMGQEVILRCVPISNHLYFYWYRQILGQKVEFLVSFYNNEISEKSEIFDDQFSVERPDGSNFTLKIRSTKLEDSAMYFCASSDDPAAANEKLFFGSGTQLSVL.

This clonotype was picked up many times. The chain couples TRBV15 to TRBJ1-5; 10 positions agree with TRBD1. Germline V lookup: CDR1 LNHNV, CDR2 YYDKDF (reference sequence). V was clipped by 2 bases and J by 3 bases; unmatched bases: 4. The CDR3 sequence is 16 residues long. The CDR3 spells CATSRRGTGVNQPQHF. Here the CDR3 DNA reads TGTGCCACCAGCAGACGGGGGACAGGGGTCAATCAGCCCCAGCATTTT.

The gene calls are TRBV7-9 and TRBJ2-1; perhaps TRBD2 as D (7 bases). The germline CDR1 and CDR2 sequences are SEHNR and FQNEAQ (reference sequence). This CDR3 has 16 residues. With 4 bases removed from V and 1 base from J, the gap between germline ends came to 14 bases. CDR3 nucleotide sequence: TGTGCCAGCAGCTCTTGGACTAGGGGGTCCTACAATGAGCAGTTCTTC. Translation: CASSSWTRGSYNEQFF.